One T cell receptor (beta chain) is described in this entry. What it binds is not known. TCRdb's copy holds only in-frame clones and misses some; the assay was immunoSEQ multiplex PCR. The sample has 130,000 or so clones, 89% seen once. The record originates from a study of T cells in localized non-small cell lung cancer. General observations from the study: Within adjacent lung there appeared a median around 57 of the top 100 tumor clones.

The CDR3 is 15 residues long. In germline, CDR1 is LNHDA, CDR2 SQIVND (reference sequence). Trimming pared 8 bases from V and 2 bases from J, leaving 18 bases between. The J gene is TRBJ1-2, the V gene TRBV19; D may be TRBD1 (5 bases). This TCR came from a female donor aged 60 or older with stage I lung adenocarcinoma. This sample comprised peripheral blood, obtained before any cancer treatment. CDR3 in DNA: TGTGCCAGTGAGAGGGGCTCCGGAACAAACTATGGCTACACCTTC. Translated: CASERGSGTNYGYTF.